Only a few counts were recorded for the clone carrying this T cell receptor (beta chain). This entry is derived from a study of blood T cell repertoires in COVID-19. Germline V gene lookup returns CDR1 SGHTA and CDR2 FQGNSA. CDR3 size: 15 residues. J was trimmed by 2 bases and V by 6 bases; bases with no gene match: 4. Sequencing was performed with immunoSEQ multiplex PCR; in TCRdb, only in-frame clones are kept and a portion is missing. The data contain roughly 90,000 clones, 90% of them seen just once; the ten biggest clones take up 1.5%. The chain combines TRBV7-2 with TRBJ2-1; TRBD2 matches 10 bases. This sequence was found in a human donor with active COVID-19. The donor label of this sample is uncertain. Sequencing was done on a sample of peripheral blood. The chain's CDR3 is CASSPGLAAYNEQFF. As DNA, the CDR3 is TGTGCCAGCAGTCCCGGACTAGCGGCCTACAATGAGCAGTTCTTC. Looking up the rest from reference TRBV7-2 and TRBJ2-1 gives the full variable domain: GAGVSQSPSNKVTEKGKDVELRCDPISGHTALYWYRQSLGQGLEFLIYFQGNSAPDKSGLPSDRFSAERTGGSVSTLTIQRTQQEDSAVYLCASSPGLAAYNEQFFGPGTRLTVL.